These T cell receptor beta chains were read from a single sample in a study of T cells in Graves' hyperthyroidism and ophthalmopathy. TCRdb reprocessed the multiplex PCR reads via MiXCR and lists one record per CDR3 protein. The data contain hundreds of thousands of distinct CDR3 sequences, about 45% of them singletons. Sequenced sample: peripheral blood or thyroid tissue (not recorded which). Receptors originate from an adult man with Graves' disease, either hyperthyroidism or ophthalmopathy (not recorded which). The CDR3 runs from the conserved cysteine through the conserved F or W. The D gene is left open where the match is weak. Clone size is stated in some rows and not others, as once, few, many or a class when expanded.

clone size	D gene	V gene	J gene	CDR3 protein	CDR3 DNA
few	.	TRBV15	TRBJ1-6	CASSDKTGFGSPLHF	TGTGCCAGCAGCGACAAAACAGGGTTTGGGTCACCCCTCCACTTT
.	.	TRBV13	TRBJ1-1	CASSFLLGEEAFF	TGTGCCAGCAGCTTTTTGTTAGGGGAAGAAGCTTTCTTT
.	TRBD2	TRBV2	TRBJ2-3	CASSRTSAADTQYF	TGTGCCAGCAGTCGGACTAGCGCAGCAGATACGCAGTATTTT
.	.	TRBV6-1	TRBJ1-2	CASSPPVAENGYTF	TGTGCCAGCTCACCACCGGTGGCAGAAAATGGCTACACCTTC
.	.	TRBV7-7	TRBJ2-7	CASSLGREGQMMGEQYF	TGTGCTAGCAGCTTAGGCAGGGAGGGACAGATGATGGGGGAGCAGTACTTC
few	.	TRBV6-5	TRBJ1-2	CASSYGPSNYTF	TGTGCCAGCAGTTATGGACCCAGCAACTACACCTTC
many	.	TRBV12-3/TRBV12-4	TRBJ1-6	CASRSPGVSPLHF	TGTGCCAGCAGGTCCCCCGGGGTCTCACCCCTCCACTTT
.	TRBD1	TRBV5-1	TRBJ1-5	CASSLDRGPGQPQHF	TGCGCCAGCAGCTTGGACAGGGGGCCCGGTCAGCCCCAGCATTTT
.	.	TRBV7-3	TRBJ1-3	CASSRRTDNYGYTIYF	TGTGCTAGCAGCCGAAGGACAGATAACTATGGCTACACCATATATTTT
.	TRBD1	TRBV24-1	TRBJ2-1	CATNSDTSGTGYNEQFF	TGTGCCACCAACTCAGACACATCCGGGACAGGGTACAATGAGCAGTTCTTC
few	.	TRBV5-1	TRBJ2-5	CASSFSTSETQYF	TGCGCCAGCAGCTTTTCTACATCTGAGACCCAGTACTTC
many	TRBD1	TRBV2	TRBJ1-2	CASSAGGTGDGYTF	TGTGCCAGCAGTGCCGGAGGGACAGGGGACGGCTACACCTTC
.	.	TRBV7-9	TRBJ1-6	CASSQFRGGSPLHF	TGCGCCAGCAGCCAATTTAGGGGTGGCTCACCCCTCCACTTT
many	TRBD1	TRBV24-1	TRBJ1-2	CATSGTGGADGYTF	TGTGCCACCTCCGGGACAGGGGGCGCTGATGGCTACACCTTC
.	.	TRBV12-3/TRBV12-4	TRBJ1-3	CASSEATGYSGNTIYF	TGTGCCAGCAGTGAAGCGACCGGTTACTCTGGAAACACCATATATTTT
.	.	TRBV12-3/TRBV12-4	TRBJ1-5	CASRTENNQPQHF	TGTGCCAGCAGGACAGAAAATAATCAGCCCCAGCATTTT
.	.	TRBV12-3/TRBV12-4	TRBJ1-2	CASSLSGSGWVFGYTF	TGTGCCAGCAGTTTAAGTGGGTCGGGATGGGTTTTTGGCTACACCTTC
.	.	TRBV24-1	TRBJ2-2	CATTTGSTGELFF	TGTGCCACCACCACGGGGAGCACCGGGGAGCTGTTTTTT
.	.	TRBV10-3	TRBJ2-7	CAISVMGQGTSSYEQYF	TGTGCCATCAGTGTTATGGGGCAGGGGACCTCCTCCTACGAGCAGTACTTC
many	.	TRBV7-2	TRBJ1-2	CASSLLGANYGYTF	TGTGCCAGCAGCTTACTCGGGGCTAACTATGGCTACACCTTC
.	TRBD1	TRBV2	TRBJ1-1	CASSDGQGTTEAFF	TGTGCCAGCAGTGACGGACAGGGGACCACTGAAGCTTTCTTT
.	.	TRBV6-5	TRBJ1-5	CASSLDWHPNQPQHF	TGTGCCAGCAGCTTAGATTGGCACCCTAATCAGCCCCAGCATTTT
few	.	TRBV12-3/TRBV12-4	TRBJ1-4	CASSYSSGSQEKLFF	TGTGCCAGCAGTTACTCATCGGGGTCGCAAGAAAAACTGTTTTTT
.	TRBD1	TRBV15	TRBJ1-4	CATSRTGATNEKLFF	TGTGCCACCAGCAGGACAGGGGCGACTAATGAAAAACTGTTTTTT
few	.	TRBV6-5	TRBJ1-1	CASSPPTANTEAFF	TGTGCCAGCAGTCCACCCACAGCGAACACTGAAGCTTTCTTT
many	.	TRBV10-3	TRBJ1-6	CAISDDSNNSPLHF	TGTGCCATCAGTGACGACAGTAATAATTCACCCCTCCACTTT
.	.	TRBV5-1	TRBJ1-1	CASSQDPQVVTEAFF	TGCGCCAGCAGCCAAGACCCCCAGGTGGTCACTGAAGCTTTCTTT
.	TRBD1	TRBV20-1	TRBJ2-7	CSARGQGTSYEQYF	TGCAGTGCTAGAGGACAGGGCACCTCCTACGAGCAGTACTTC
.	.	TRBV7-9	TRBJ2-2	CASRSSAGWDTGELFF	TGTGCCAGCAGGTCGTCGGCAGGTTGGGACACCGGGGAGCTGTTTTTT
few	TRBD1	TRBV20-1	TRBJ2-5	CSAISETGDTQETQYF	TGCAGTGCTATCTCCGAGACAGGGGATACACAAGAGACCCAGTACTTC
few	.	TRBV6-1	TRBJ2-5	CASSEPLLVTEETQYF	TGTGCCAGCAGTGAACCTTTACTAGTTACCGAAGAGACCCAGTACTTC
.	.	TRBV9	TRBJ2-5	CASSQVRASQETQYF	TGTGCCAGCAGCCAAGTAAGAGCTAGCCAAGAGACCCAGTACTTC
once	TRBD1	TRBV19	TRBJ1-6	CASSRTSGDRRSPLHF	TGTGCCAGTAGTAGGACTAGCGGGGACAGGCGTTCACCCCTCCACTTT
few	.	TRBV2	TRBJ2-7	CASSYEGRRYEQYF	TGTGCCAGCAGTTACGAAGGGAGGCGGTACGAGCAGTACTTC
many	.	TRBV7-6	TRBJ1-1	CASSPQGWNTEAFF	TGTGCCAGCAGCCCCCAGGGATGGAACACTGAAGCTTTCTTT
.	TRBD1	TRBV6-5	TRBJ1-5	CASSYMGTGDTQPQHF	TGTGCCAGCAGTTACATGGGGACAGGGGATACACAGCCCCAGCATTTT
few	TRBD2	TRBV19	TRBJ2-2	CASSSGLAGVVGELFF	TGTGCCAGTAGTAGCGGACTAGCGGGAGTAGTCGGGGAGCTGTTTTTT
.	TRBD1	TRBV7-8	TRBJ1-1	CASSLQGGIYTEAFF	TGTGCCAGCAGCCTACAGGGGGGTATATACACTGAAGCTTTCTTT
.	TRBD1	TRBV6-5	TRBJ1-5	CASGRGTGGSQPQHF	TGTGCCAGCGGTCGGGGGACAGGGGGTAGTCAGCCCCAGCATTTT
few	.	TRBV2	TRBJ1-1	CASSWSGMTEAFF	TGTGCCAGCAGTTGGTCAGGGATGACTGAAGCTTTCTTT
few	TRBD1	TRBV5-1	TRBJ1-6	CASSLAGGIFSPLHF	TGCGCCAGCAGCTTGGCAGGGGGAATATTCTCACCCCTCCACTTT
.	.	TRBV9	TRBJ1-1	CASSVSGGLSAEAFF	TGTGCCAGCAGCGTATCGGGGGGGCTTTCCGCTGAAGCTTTCTTT
.	.	TRBV7-9	TRBJ2-7	CASSPGTLNGYEQYF	TGTGCCAGCAGCCCCGGGACTCTAAACGGGTACGAGCAGTACTTC
.	.	TRBV15	TRBJ1-3	CATSRELYLRESSGNTIYF	TGTGCCACCAGCAGAGAGTTATATTTAAGGGAGAGCTCTGGAAACACCATATATTTT
.	.	TRBV7-9	TRBJ2-7	CASREDSAYEQYF	TGTGCCAGCAGAGAAGACAGCGCCTACGAGCAGTACTTC
few	TRBD1	TRBV20-1	TRBJ2-5	CSASPGQIQETQYF	TGCAGTGCTAGTCCGGGACAGATCCAAGAGACCCAGTACTTC
.	.	TRBV15	TRBJ1-2	CATSRTAGDGYTF	TGTGCCACCAGCAGAACAGCGGGAGATGGCTACACCTTC
few	TRBD2	TRBV20-1	TRBJ2-7	CSARSASGSTSAYEQYF	TGCAGTGCTAGATCGGCTAGCGGAAGTACCTCCGCCTACGAGCAGTACTTC
few	.	TRBV19	TRBJ1-1	CASRNRALNTEAFF	TGTGCCAGTAGGAACAGGGCCCTGAACACTGAAGCTTTCTTT
.	.	TRBV9	TRBJ1-1	CASSPPRMNTEAFF	TGTGCCAGCAGCCCCCCGAGGATGAACACTGAAGCTTTCTTT
.	TRBD2	TRBV7-8	TRBJ2-5	CASSLGTSGGPQETQYF	TGTGCCAGCAGCTTAGGGACTAGCGGGGGACCACAAGAGACCCAGTACTTC
.	TRBD1	TRBV4-1	TRBJ2-7	CASSQKPGQGPYEQYF	TGCGCCAGCAGCCAAAAACCGGGACAGGGCCCCTACGAGCAGTACTTC
many	.	TRBV29-1	TRBJ2-7	CSVDGGPTYGQYF	TGCAGCGTTGACGGAGGTCCTACCTACGGGCAGTACTTC
.	TRBD1	TRBV29-1	TRBJ1-2	CSVLPGQGKHTF	TGCAGCGTTCTACCGGGACAGGGGAAACACACCTTC
.	.	TRBV5-1	TRBJ1-2	CASSPDNNYGYTF	TGCGCCAGCAGCCCCGACAACAACTATGGCTACACCTTC
few	.	TRBV12-3/TRBV12-4	TRBJ1-1	CASSAHGLNTEAFF	TGTGCCAGCAGTGCCCATGGACTGAACACTGAAGCTTTCTTT